The next 8 T cell receptor beta chains were all read from a single sample in a study of cytomegalovirus exposure and HLA in healthy donors. Amplification used 60 Vbeta primers and 13 Jbeta primers. The method was immunoSEQ multiplex PCR; TCRdb's version includes in-frame clones alone and lacks a portion of them. This sample carries over 75,000 clones, roughly 80% of them seen once, and the ten largest clones take 16%. Sequencing used PBMCs. Receptors originate from a man between 60 and 75 years old in good health and CMV-seropositive.

This chain uses TRBV28 with TRBJ2-7; 7 nucleotides line up with TRBD1. Germline V gene sequence: CDR1 MDHEN, CDR2 SYDVKM. With V trimmed by 3 bases and J by 0 bases, 8 bases remained unmatched. The CDR3 is 16 residues long. The DNA of the CDR3 is TGTGCCAGCAGTTTTGTGGTGGCAGGGGGCTCCTACGAGCAGTACTTC. It codes for CASSFVVAGGSYEQYF.

The chain has TRBV1 and TRBJ1-5; TRBD1 is taken as the D call from the table, unchecked against the DNA. TRBV1 is described as a pseudogene. This CDR3 is 15 amino acids long. The DNA for the CDR3 is TGCACCAGCAGCCAGGGGACAGGGGGACCGGAGCCCCAGCATTTT. Translated: CTSSQGTGGPEPQHF.

The chain employs TRBV7-6 and TRBJ2-5; 7 bases line up with TRBD1. Germline trimming cut 4 bases from V and 5 bases from J; bases unmatched to any gene: 10. The CDR3 has 15 amino acids. CDR1 SGHVS and CDR2 FNYEAQ come from the germline V gene. CDR3 amino acids: CASSSQQGIGETQYF. CDR3 in DNA: TGTGCCAGCAGCTCCCAACAGGGGATCGGGGAGACCCAGTACTTC.

The chain combines TRBV7-9 with TRBJ2-7; D not certain. CDR3 length: 12 amino acids. The germline gives CDR1 SEHNR, CDR2 FQNEAQ (reference sequence). Trimming stripped 5 bases from V and 6 bases from J, with 11 bases between. CDR3 sequence (DNA): TGTGCCAGCAGCCCGAACCCAGGCGAGCAGTACTTC. It encodes CASSPNPGEQYF.

The J gene is TRBJ2-3, the V gene TRBV19; 11 bases match TRBD2. This CDR3 is 20 amino acids long. V trimming: 5 bases; J trimming: 0 bases; junction bases outside the gene matches: 16. Looked up from germline, CDR1 is LNHDA and CDR2 is SQIVND (reference sequence). Here the CDR3 DNA reads TGTGCCAGTAGTTCGTGGACAGGGGAGACTAGCGGGACTAGCACAGATACGCAGTATTTT. Amino acid sequence: CASSSWTGETSGTSTDTQYF.

This clone was detected only a few times. This rearrangement joins TRBV14 to TRBJ1-1, with 7 bases aligning to TRBD1. The CDR3 covers 15 residues. Germline V gene data show CDR1 as SGHDN and CDR2 as FVKESK. V gave up 1 base and J gave up 1 base; unmatched junction bases: 3. The CDR3 sequence is CASSQVTGKNTEAFF. CDR3 DNA: TGTGCCAGCAGCCAAGTGACAGGGAAGAACACTGAAGCTTTCTTT.

The V and J genes are TRBV7-2 and TRBJ2-7; D may be TRBD2 (5 bases). CDR1 is SGHTA, CDR2 FQGNSA, per germline. The CDR3 extends over 16 amino acids. Deletions cut 2 bases from V and 1 base from J, with 15 bases between. In DNA form, the CDR3 reads TGTGCCAGCAGCTTAACGTGGACCCCGGGGTCCTACGAGCAGTACTTC. Translating it yields CASSLTWTPGSYEQYF.

This CDR3 reads CASSHPPGLAGKETQYF. CDR3 coding DNA: TGTGCCAGCTCACACCCACCGGGACTAGCGGGGAAAGAGACCCAGTACTTC. This rearrangement joins TRBV18 to TRBJ2-5; 13 bases match TRBD2. CDR1 KGHSH and CDR2 LQKENI come from the germline V gene. V lost 4 bases and J lost 3; bases outside the gene matches: 8. CDR3 length equals 17 residues.